The 14 T cell receptor beta chains below were found in one sample sequenced in a study of T cell responses to AZD1222 COVID-19 vaccine. TCRdb's table, derived via immunoSEQ multiplex PCR, lists solely in-frame clones and lacks some. Of 90,000 to 120,000 clones listed, about nine tenths were seen once; the top ten hold 8.5% to 10%. The sequencing used peripheral blood, collected 28 days after the second AZD1222 dose. Receptors originate from an adult who received the AZD1222 COVID-19 vaccine.

The rearrangement links TRBV11-2 to TRBJ2-2; TRBD2 might be the D (5 bases). Per germline, CDR1 SGHAT and CDR2 FQNNGV. Trimming removed 3 bases from V and 2 bases from J, with 10 bases in between. This CDR3 has 15 amino acids. The CDR3 DNA reads as TGTGCCAGCAGCTTTGACCGGGATAACACCGGGGAGCTGTTTTTT. The encoded protein is CASSFDRDNTGELFF.

The chain joins TRBV28 to TRBJ1-5; the D gene is possibly TRBD1 (5 bases). V shed 3 bases and J shed 8 bases, with 14 bases lying between them. From germline, CDR1 is MDHEN and CDR2 SYDVKM. The CDR3 consists of 14 residues. Here the CDR3 DNA reads TGTGCCAGCAGTTTGACAGTCCGGAGGGAGCCCCAGCATTTT. Its translation is CASSLTVRREPQHF.

The CDR3 DNA is TGCAGCGTTACCTTTACTTTCGCTAGCGGGGGCACAGATACGCAGTATTTT. Protein sequence: CSVTFTFASGGTDTQYF. This chain joins TRBV29-1 and TRBJ2-3, with 9 nucleotides matching TRBD2. The V and J ends lost 5 bases and 1 base, in that order; junction bases with no gene match: 13. Germline-derived CDR1 and CDR2 are SQVTM and ANQGSEA. The CDR3 is 17 residues long.

This chain links TRBV7-9 with TRBJ2-7, with 10 bases identical to TRBD2. V lost 5 bases, J lost 2 bases, and 6 bases stayed unmatched. This CDR3 has 15 residues. In germline, CDR1 is SEHNR, CDR2 FQNEAQ (reference sequence). The CDR3 sequence: CASSQRTSGPYEQYF. Written as DNA, the CDR3 is TGTGCCAGCAGCCAGCGGACTAGCGGCCCCTACGAGCAGTACTTC.

The V gene is TRBV5-1, the J gene TRBJ1-2; the D is unclear. The CDR3 has 13 amino acids. Germline loops: CDR1 SGHRS, CDR2 YFSETQ. With 1 base removed from V and 4 bases from J, the gap between germline ends came to 8 bases. The CDR3 region is CASSLSQTYGYTF. CDR3 nucleotide sequence: TGCGCCAGCAGCTTGAGCCAGACCTATGGCTACACCTTC.

This chain links TRBV19 with TRBJ1-3; TRBD1 aligns across 7 bases. V shed 5 bases, J shed 0 bases, and the junction held 4 bases outside the gene matches. In germline, CDR1 is LNHDA, CDR2 SQIVND (reference sequence). This CDR3 spans 15 amino acids. The CDR3 spells CASSVGQLSGNTIYF. The CDR3 DNA sequence: TGTGCCAGTAGTGTGGGACAGCTCTCTGGAAACACCATATATTTT.

The rearrangement uses TRBV7-2 and TRBJ2-7; 8 bases map to TRBD2. The germline V gene encodes CDR1 SGHTA and CDR2 FQGNSA. The length of the CDR3 is 16 residues. J gave up 5 bases and V 1 base, and 10 bases lay outside the gene matches. The CDR3 coding sequence is TGTGCCAGCAGCTTAGTGGGGGTGGCGGGAGGTAACGAGCAGTACTTC. It yields the protein CASSLVGVAGGNEQYF.

The V gene is TRBV11-3, the J gene TRBJ2-7; D gene unclear. V was pared by 4 bases and J by 2 bases, with 12 bases between. CDR1 is SGHNT and CDR2 is YENEEA in the germline V gene. The CDR3 covers 14 residues. CDR3 bases: TGTGCCAGCAGCTCTGGGTCCTGGCCCTACGAGCAGTACTTC. Translated: CASSSGSWPYEQYF.

CDR3 amino acids: CATSEGTSAPGANVLTF. The CDR3 DNA follows: TGTGCCACCAGTGAGGGGACATCCGCCCCTGGGGCCAACGTCCTGACTTTC. The V call is TRBV24-1, the J call TRBJ2-6; tentative D call: TRBD1 (6 bases). Looked up from germline, CDR1 is KGHDR and CDR2 is SFDVKD. The ends were cut back, 4 bases at V and 2 bases at J, with 14 bases in the middle. The CDR3 contains 17 residues.

The chain carries TRBV7-9 and TRBJ1-4; D may be TRBD1 (5 bases). Trimming stripped 5 bases from V and 8 bases from J, with 18 bases between. The germline V gene has CDR1 SEHNR and CDR2 FQNEAQ (reference sequence). The CDR3 consists of 15 residues. This chain's CDR3 is CASSRGSRVEEKLFF. The CDR3 nucleotides are TGTGCCAGCAGCCGAGGGTCCAGGGTGGAGGAAAAACTGTTTTTT. Full variable domain (rest looked up from reference TRBV7-9 and TRBJ1-4): DTGVSQNPRHKITKRGQNVTFRCDPISEHNRLYWYRQTLGQGPEFLTYFQNEAQLEKSRLLSDRFSAERPKGSFSTLEIQRTEQGDSAMYLCASSRGSRVEEKLFFGSGTQLSVL.

The J gene is TRBJ1-1, the V gene TRBV27; TRBD1 might be the D (5 bases). CDR3 length equals 13 residues. Between the trimmed V and J ends, which lost 6 bases and 5 bases, there was a span of 13 bases. CDR1 and CDR2 (germline): MNHEY, SMNVEV (reference sequence). In DNA, the CDR3 is TGTGCCAGCAGCCCTCCGGGGGATACTGAAGCTTTCTTT. This translates into CASSPPGDTEAFF.

This clone was observed a single time. The chain carries TRBV30 and TRBJ1-6; possible D gene TRBD1, 6 bases. The CDR3 length is 16 residues. The germline CDR1 and CDR2 sequences are GTSNPN and SVGIG (reference sequence). The V gene lost 0 bases and the J gene lost 11 bases, with 20 bases spanning the gap. In nucleotides, the CDR3 is TGTGCCTGGAGTGTACTTAATGGCGGGGGCCGACCACCCCTCCACTTT. Translating it yields CAWSVLNGGGRPPLHF.

CDR3: CASSPGAGGFNEQFF. The DNA for the CDR3 is TGTGCCAGCTCCCCAGGAGCGGGAGGCTTCAATGAGCAGTTCTTC. The rearrangement joins TRBV18 to TRBJ2-1; the match to TRBD2 covers 9 bases. This CDR3 region has 15 residues. Germline V gene data show CDR1 as KGHSH and CDR2 as LQKENI. Unmatched junction bases numbered 9, after V lost 6 bases and J lost 6 bases.

The chain has TRBV19 and TRBJ1-5, with D maybe TRBD1 (6 bases). This CDR3 has 15 residues. Germline V gene data show CDR1 as LNHDA and CDR2 as SQIVND (reference sequence). Trimming removed 5 bases at V and 3 bases at J, with 14 bases between. CDR3 in DNA: TGTGCCAGTAGTCCGGCAAGGGGGATCAATCAGCCCCAGCATTTT. Amino acids: CASSPARGINQPQHF.